The clone carrying this T cell receptor beta chain appeared many times. This sample was taken from a study of spatial heterogeneity in lung cancer. At the level of the study: Compared with alpha-chain sequences, beta-chain sequences were consistently detected in greater numbers. A unique TCR and UMI combination showed up more than ten times in raw reads, on average.

Each CDR3 protein is one row after TCRdb ran MiXCR on the 5' RACE reads. Found here are 35,000 to 50,000 distinct CDR3 sequences, 3% to 3.5% of them singletons; the top ten hold 35% to 40%. Time point meaning: sample taken at primary tumor resection. The 60 to 90 donors had untreated early-stage non-small cell lung cancer. The study sequenced unsorted whole RNA from tumor, nontumor lung or frozen PBMC. This CDR3 has 15 residues. V was clipped by 5 bases and J by 3 bases, with 16 bases between them. Germline V CDR1 and CDR2: MNHEY, SMNVEV (reference sequence). The chain links TRBV27 to TRBJ1-1; D perhaps matches TRBD1 (5 bases). This TCR came from a male donor with early-stage non-small cell lung cancer. The sample was normal lung tissue next to the tumor, taken at surgery. The CDR3 DNA sequence: TGTGCCAGCAGTCTCAACAGGAAACTTGACACTGAAGCTTTCTTT. Protein product: CASSLNRKLDTEAFF.